This T cell receptor (beta chain) was captured in a study of T cell responses to AZD1222 COVID-19 vaccine. Study details: Second-dose intervals near 4 or 12 weeks were combined. Points from the study as a whole: CD4 TCRs associated with vaccination spanned spike, dominating at 160-218 and 743-854.

Turning to this clone: Its antigen remains unknown.

CDR3 length equals 18 residues. Germline-derived CDR1 and CDR2 are SGHAT and FQNNGV. V was trimmed by 1 base and J by 0 bases, leaving 13 bases between them. Clones were sequenced by immunoSEQ multiplex PCR, and TCRdb holds only the in-frame ones, with some missing. The table records over 150,000 clones, roughly 90% of them present only once. This chain links TRBV11-2 with TRBJ2-6; maybe TRBD2 (5 bases). The TCR originated in an adult in good health. The sequences come from peripheral blood, collected on day 0 of AZD1222 vaccination. This CDR3 is CASSLVEGISSGANVLTF. Here the CDR3 DNA reads TGTGCCAGCAGCTTAGTTGAGGGAATAAGCTCTGGGGCCAACGTCCTGACTTTC.